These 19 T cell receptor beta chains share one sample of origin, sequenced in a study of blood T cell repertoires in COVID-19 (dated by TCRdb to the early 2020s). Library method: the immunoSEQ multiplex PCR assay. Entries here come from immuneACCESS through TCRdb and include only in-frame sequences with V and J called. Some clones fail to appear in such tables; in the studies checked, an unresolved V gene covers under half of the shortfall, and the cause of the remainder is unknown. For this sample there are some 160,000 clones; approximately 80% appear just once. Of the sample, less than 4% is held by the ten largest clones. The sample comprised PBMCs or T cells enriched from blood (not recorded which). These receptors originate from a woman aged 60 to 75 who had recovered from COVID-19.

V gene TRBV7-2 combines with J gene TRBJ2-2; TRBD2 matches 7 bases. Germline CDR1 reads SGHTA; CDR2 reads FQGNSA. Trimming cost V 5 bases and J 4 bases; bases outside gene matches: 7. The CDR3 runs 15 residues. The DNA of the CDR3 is TGTGCCAGCAGCCACCGGGGGGAGGGCACCGGGGAGCTGTTTTTT. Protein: CASSHRGEGTGELFF.

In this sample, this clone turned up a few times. Here the CDR3 reads CASSYGLADYNEQFF. The CDR3 DNA is TGTGCCAGTAGTTACGGACTAGCGGATTACAATGAGCAGTTCTTC. This chain uses TRBV19 with TRBJ2-1; the match to TRBD2 covers 10 bases. The CDR3 length is 15 residues. V shed 5 bases and J 4 bases; nucleotides not matched to a gene: 5. Germline V gives CDR1 LNHDA, CDR2 SQIVND (reference sequence). Drawing the rest from reference TRBV19 and TRBJ2-1, the complete variable domain is DGGITQSPKYLFRKEGQNVTLSCEQNLNHDAMYWYRQDPGQGLRLIYYSQIVNDFQKGDIAEGYSVSREKKESFPLTVTSAQKNPTAFYLCASSYGLADYNEQFFGPGTRLTVL.

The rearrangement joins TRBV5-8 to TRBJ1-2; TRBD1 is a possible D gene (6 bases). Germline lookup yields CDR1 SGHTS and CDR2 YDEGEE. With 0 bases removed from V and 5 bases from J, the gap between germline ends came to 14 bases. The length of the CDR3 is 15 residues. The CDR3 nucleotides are TGTGCCAGCAGCTTGGTGACAGGTTATCAGTATGGCTACACCTTC. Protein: CASSLVTGYQYGYTF.

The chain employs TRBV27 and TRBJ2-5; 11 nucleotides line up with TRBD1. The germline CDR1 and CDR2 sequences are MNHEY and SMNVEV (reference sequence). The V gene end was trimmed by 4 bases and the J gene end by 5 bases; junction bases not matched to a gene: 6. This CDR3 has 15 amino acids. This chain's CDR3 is CASSSLGTGGETQYF. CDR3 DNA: TGTGCCAGCAGTTCCCTCGGGACAGGGGGGGAGACCCAGTACTTC.

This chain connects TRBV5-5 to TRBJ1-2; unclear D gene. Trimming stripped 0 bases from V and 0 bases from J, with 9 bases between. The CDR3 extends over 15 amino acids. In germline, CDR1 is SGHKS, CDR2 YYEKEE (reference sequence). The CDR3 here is CASSLGHYTNYGYTF. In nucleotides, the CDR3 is TGTGCCAGCAGCTTGGGGCACTACACTAACTATGGCTACACCTTC.

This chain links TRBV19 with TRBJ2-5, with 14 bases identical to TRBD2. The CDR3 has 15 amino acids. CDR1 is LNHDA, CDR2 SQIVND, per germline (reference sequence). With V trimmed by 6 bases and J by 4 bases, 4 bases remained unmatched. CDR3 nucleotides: TGTGCCAGTAGGGTGGGACTAGCGGGGGTAGAGACCCAGTACTTC. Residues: CASRVGLAGVETQYF. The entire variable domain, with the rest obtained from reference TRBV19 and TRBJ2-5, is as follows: DGGITQSPKYLFRKEGQNVTLSCEQNLNHDAMYWYRQDPGQGLRLIYYSQIVNDFQKGDIAEGYSVSREKKESFPLTVTSAQKNPTAFYLCASRVGLAGVETQYFGPGTRLLVL.

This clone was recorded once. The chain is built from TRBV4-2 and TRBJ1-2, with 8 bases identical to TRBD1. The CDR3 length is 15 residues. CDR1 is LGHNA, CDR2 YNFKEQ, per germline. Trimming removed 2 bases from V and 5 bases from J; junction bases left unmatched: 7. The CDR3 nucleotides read TGTGCCAGCAGCCAAACAGGACAGGGAGCTTATGGCTACACCTTC. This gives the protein CASSQTGQGAYGYTF.

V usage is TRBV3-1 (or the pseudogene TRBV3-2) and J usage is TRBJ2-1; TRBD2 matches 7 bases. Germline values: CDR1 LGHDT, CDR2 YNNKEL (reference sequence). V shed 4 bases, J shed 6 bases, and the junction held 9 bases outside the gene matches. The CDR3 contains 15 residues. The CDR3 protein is CASSPTRGGGNEQFF. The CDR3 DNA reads TGTGCCAGCAGCCCCACCCGTGGGGGGGGCAATGAGCAGTTCTTC.

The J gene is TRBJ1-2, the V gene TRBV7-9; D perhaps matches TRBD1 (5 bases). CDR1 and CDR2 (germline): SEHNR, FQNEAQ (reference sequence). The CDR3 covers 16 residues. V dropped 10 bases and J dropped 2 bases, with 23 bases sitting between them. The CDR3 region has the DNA TGTGCCACCGCGGCCGCGGGGCGCCGGGTCAACTATGGCTACACCTTC. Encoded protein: CATAAAGRRVNYGYTF.

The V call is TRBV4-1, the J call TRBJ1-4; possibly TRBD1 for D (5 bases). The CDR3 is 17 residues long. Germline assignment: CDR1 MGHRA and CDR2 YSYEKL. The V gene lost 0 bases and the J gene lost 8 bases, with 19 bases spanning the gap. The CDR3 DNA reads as TGCGCCAGCAGCCAAGACATAGATCAGGGAGGCCGGGAAAAACTGTTTTTT. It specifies CASSQDIDQGGREKLFF.

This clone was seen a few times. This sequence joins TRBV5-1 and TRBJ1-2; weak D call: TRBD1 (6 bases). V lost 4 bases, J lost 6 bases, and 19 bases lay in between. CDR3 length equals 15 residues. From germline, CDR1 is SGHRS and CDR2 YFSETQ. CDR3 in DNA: TGCGCCAGCAGCATAGACCCGGGACAATCGGATGGCTACACCTTC. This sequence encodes CASSIDPGQSDGYTF.

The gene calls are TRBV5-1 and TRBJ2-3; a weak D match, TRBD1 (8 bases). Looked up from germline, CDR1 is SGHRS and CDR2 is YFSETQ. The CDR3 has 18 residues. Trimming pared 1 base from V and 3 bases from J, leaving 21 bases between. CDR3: CASSLQTGGARVTDTQYF. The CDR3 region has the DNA TGCGCCAGCAGCTTGCAAACAGGGGGGGCGCGGGTAACAGATACGCAGTATTTT.

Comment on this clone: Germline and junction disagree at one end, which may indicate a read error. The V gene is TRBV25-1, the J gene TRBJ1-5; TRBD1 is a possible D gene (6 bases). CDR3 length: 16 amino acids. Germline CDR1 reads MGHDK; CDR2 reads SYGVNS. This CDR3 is CASSWYRDTSNQPQHF. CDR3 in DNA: TGTGCCAGCAGTTGGTACCGGGACACCTCCAATCAGCCCCAACATTTT.

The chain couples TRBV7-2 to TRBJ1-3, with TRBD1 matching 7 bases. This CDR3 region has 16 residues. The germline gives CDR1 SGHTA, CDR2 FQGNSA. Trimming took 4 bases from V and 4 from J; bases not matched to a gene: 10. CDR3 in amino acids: CASSYSDDRAGNTIYF. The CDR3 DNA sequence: TGTGCCAGCAGCTACTCAGACGACAGGGCAGGAAACACCATATATTTT.

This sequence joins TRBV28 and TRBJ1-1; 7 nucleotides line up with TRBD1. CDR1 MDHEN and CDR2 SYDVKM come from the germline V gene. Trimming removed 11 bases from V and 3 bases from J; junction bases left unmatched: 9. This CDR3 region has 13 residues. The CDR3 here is CAGGRQGDTEAFF. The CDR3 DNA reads TGTGCCGGAGGGAGACAGGGTGACACTGAAGCTTTCTTT.

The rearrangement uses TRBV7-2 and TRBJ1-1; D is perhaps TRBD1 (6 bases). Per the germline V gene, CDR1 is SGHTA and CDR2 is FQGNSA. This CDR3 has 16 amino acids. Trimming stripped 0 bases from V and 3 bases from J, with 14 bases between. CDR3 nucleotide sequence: TGTGCCAGCAGCTTAGCGCTCGGGGGGCGGGACACTGAAGCTTTCTTT. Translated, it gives CASSLALGGRDTEAFF. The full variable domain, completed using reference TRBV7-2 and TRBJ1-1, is GAGVSQSPSNKVTEKGKDVELRCDPISGHTALYWYRQSLGQGLEFLIYFQGNSAPDKSGLPSDRFSAERTGGSVSTLTIQRTQQEDSAVYLCASSLALGGRDTEAFFGQGTRLTVV.

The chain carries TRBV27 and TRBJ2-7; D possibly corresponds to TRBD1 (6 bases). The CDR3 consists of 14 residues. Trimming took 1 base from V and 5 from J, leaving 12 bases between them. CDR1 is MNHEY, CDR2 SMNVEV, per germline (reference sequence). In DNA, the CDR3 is TGTGCCAGCAGTTTATGGGGGCTTAATAACGAGCAGTACTTC. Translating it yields CASSLWGLNNEQYF.

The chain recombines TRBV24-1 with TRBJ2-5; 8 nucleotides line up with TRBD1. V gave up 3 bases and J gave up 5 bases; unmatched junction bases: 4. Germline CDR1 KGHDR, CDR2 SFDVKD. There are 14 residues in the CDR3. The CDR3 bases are TGTGCCACCAGTGATCTGGACAGGGAGGAGACCCAGTACTTC. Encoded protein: CATSDLDREETQYF.

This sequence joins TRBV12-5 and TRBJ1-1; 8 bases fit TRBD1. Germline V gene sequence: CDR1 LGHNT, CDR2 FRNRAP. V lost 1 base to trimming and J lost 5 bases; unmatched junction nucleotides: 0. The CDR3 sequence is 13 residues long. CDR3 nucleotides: TGTGCTAGTGGTTTGGACAGGGGGACTGAAGCTTTCTTT. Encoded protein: CASGLDRGTEAFF. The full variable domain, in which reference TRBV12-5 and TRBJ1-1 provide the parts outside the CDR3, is DARVTQTPRHKVTEMGQEVTMRCQPILGHNTVFWYRQTMMQGLELLAYFRNRAPLDDSGMPKDRFSAEMPDATLATLKIQPSEPRDSAVYFCASGLDRGTEAFFGQGTRLTVV.